The clone carrying this T cell receptor (beta chain) was counted between two and nine times. The record originates from a study of T cells in Graves' hyperthyroidism and ophthalmopathy. Amplified TCR beta CDR3 regions came from RNA transcripts. During a first-round RT-PCR of the TCR CDR3, the HTBI primer set was used. TCRdb passed the multiplex PCR reads through MiXCR, listing each CDR3 protein once. Of approximately 400,000 distinct CDR3 sequences detected, around 14% appear once; the ten largest clones hold about 30%. The CDR3 is 14 amino acids. Germline CDR1 MNHEY, CDR2 SMNVEV (reference sequence). Trimming cost V 5 bases and J 2 bases, with 13 bases left between them.

This sequence joins TRBV27 and TRBJ2-7; either TRBD1 or TRBD2 may fit D (5 bases each). The TCR was taken from a woman between 18 and 30 years old with Graves' hyperthyroidism that later progressed to Graves' ophthalmopathy. Sequenced sample: blood. The CDR3 region has the DNA TGTGCCAGCAGTCGGACCAGAGGGGCCTACGAGCAGTACTTC. Its protein product is CASSRTRGAYEQYF.